One and the same sample provided the 21 T cell receptor beta chains below, sequenced in a study of T-cell reconstitution after alpha-beta-depleted transplantation in children (dated by TCRdb to the mid-2010s). Libraries were prepared through PCR. These reads were obtained on an Illumina HiSeq 2500. Molecular barcoding was employed in the preparation of TCR libraries, with unique molecular identifiers being used to normalize TCRbeta repertoire quantification. TCRdb passed the public sequencing reads through fastp at Q25 and MiXCR, retaining productive beta sequences. Every entry covers one CDR3 protein and lists the most common genes and DNA from its rows. In all, the sample holds roughly 220,000 distinct CDR3 sequences, and more than 7.5% of those were seen once. Around 5.1% of the sample rests with the top ten. Sequencing used PBMCs from the stem cell graft donor, obtained from the stem cell graft. All receptors derive from a human donor who donated a stem cell graft to a child with SCID.

This clonotype has at least ten counts. The rearrangement uses TRBV20-1 and TRBJ2-7; 7 nucleotides line up with TRBD1. V was clipped by 0 bases and J by 3 bases; unmatched bases: 8. The CDR3 length is 15 residues. Looked up from germline, CDR1 is DFQATT and CDR2 is SNEGSKA (reference sequence). The CDR3 protein is CSARDRVTGSYEQYF. The CDR3 DNA is TGCAGTGCTAGAGATCGGGTGACAGGGAGCTACGAGCAGTACTTC.

This clonotype was counted at least ten times. The gene calls are TRBV24-1 and TRBJ2-3; possible D gene TRBD1, 6 bases. CDR3 length: 14 residues. Trimming removed 4 bases at V and 5 bases at J, with 12 bases between. The germline V gene encodes CDR1 KGHDR and CDR2 SFDVKD. The CDR3 is CATSETGRRDTQYF. In DNA, the CDR3 is TGTGCCACCAGTGAGACAGGTCGACGAGATACGCAGTATTTT.

This clonotype has at least ten counts. The genes are TRBV5-1 and TRBJ2-1; TRBD2 agrees at 10 bases. V was pared by 0 bases and J by 10 bases, with 10 bases of the junction left unmatched. CDR3 length: 16 residues. CDR1 and CDR2 (germline): SGHRS, YFSETQ. CDR3 amino acids: CASSLAMASGGGEQFF. In DNA form, the CDR3 reads TGCGCCAGCAGCTTGGCAATGGCTAGCGGGGGTGGGGAGCAGTTCTTC.

This sequence joins TRBV20-1 and TRBJ2-1; D might be TRBD2 (5 bases). CDR3 length: 14 residues. Trimming cost V 3 bases and J 6 bases, with 15 bases left between them. Germline CDR1 and CDR2: DFQATT and SNEGSKA (reference sequence). The CDR3 nucleotides are TGCAGTGCTAGTACGGGGTTCTCAGGCAATGAGCAGTTCTTC. Protein sequence: CSASTGFSGNEQFF.

A word on this clonotype: Since a much larger clone is just one base distant, this may be a read error. The V and J genes are TRBV3-1 and TRBJ1-3; D gene ambiguous. Germline V CDR1 and CDR2: LGHDT, YNNKEL (reference sequence). This CDR3 has 15 residues. The V end was cut by 3 bases, the J end by 0 bases, with 9 bases between. The CDR3 nucleotides read TGTGCCAGCAGCCATCAGCGCCCCTCTGGAAACACCATATATTTT. It is translated as CASSHQRPSGNTIYF. Full variable domain (rest looked up from reference TRBV3-1 and TRBJ1-3): DTAVSQTPKYLVTQMGNDKSIKCEQNLGHDTMYWYKQDSKKFLKIMFSYNNKELIINETVPNRFSPKSPDKAHLNLHINSLELGDSAVYFCASSHQRPSGNTIYFGEGSWLTVV.

In this sample, this clonotype turned up many times. The rearrangement uses TRBV28 and TRBJ1-3; D gene uncertain. V lost 4 bases to trimming and J lost 0 bases, with 13 bases between them. Germline-derived CDR1 and CDR2 are MDHEN and SYDVKM. The CDR3 covers 16 residues. CDR3 loop: CASSSQIAGSGNTIYF. DNA for the CDR3: TGTGCCAGCAGTTCGCAGATTGCGGGCTCTGGAAACACCATATATTTT.

At least ten counts were recorded for this clonotype. The CDR3 nucleotides read TGTGCCACCAGTGATATGAGGCAAGCGGGGGATACGCAGTATTTT. Translated: CATSDMRQAGDTQYF. J is TRBJ2-3 and V is TRBV24-1; 7 bases match TRBD2. J lost 6 bases, V lost 3 bases, and 8 bases had no gene match. Per the germline V gene, CDR1 is KGHDR and CDR2 is SFDVKD. This CDR3 is built from 15 residues.

This clonotype was counted ten times or more. The chain couples TRBV25-1 to TRBJ1-2; a possible D gene is TRBD1 (6 bases). Germline V gene sequence: CDR1 MGHDK, CDR2 SYGVNS. The V gene lost 3 bases and the J gene lost 7 bases, with 15 bases spanning the gap. The CDR3 covers 14 residues. The CDR3: CASSDVGGRLGYTF. The CDR3 nucleotides read TGTGCCAGCAGTGATGTCGGGGGGCGCCTTGGCTACACCTTC.

This clonotype was counted ten times or more. The chain employs TRBV24-1 and TRBJ2-3; 7 bases fit TRBD1. The junction had 10 bases not matched to a gene; V was cut back by 10 bases and J by 4 bases. This CDR3 spans 14 amino acids. Germline V gene lookup returns CDR1 KGHDR and CDR2 SFDVKD. The CDR3 loop reads CATGDRGAPDTQYF. The DNA of the CDR3 is TGTGCCACTGGGGACAGAGGGGCCCCAGATACGCAGTATTTT.

This clonotype showed up just a few times. The V gene is TRBV15, the J gene TRBJ1-6; D is uncertain. The CDR3 consists of 14 residues. CDR1 is LNHNV and CDR2 is YYDKDF in the germline V gene (reference sequence). V shed 7 bases and J shed 0 bases, with 7 bases lying between them. CDR3 nucleotide sequence: TGTGCCACCACCGGCCACTCCTATAATTCACCCCTCCACTTT. This gives the protein CATTGHSYNSPLHF.

This clonotype was found many times. The V gene is TRBV7-3, the J gene TRBJ2-1; 9 bases fit TRBD2. The J segment lost 0 bases and the V segment lost 5 bases, leaving 14 bases of the junction unmatched. The CDR3 runs to 19 residues. Germline V gives CDR1 SGHTA, CDR2 FQGTGA. The CDR3 coding sequence is TGTGCCAGCAGCCCTCTAGCGGGACTCCGTTCTAGCTCCTACAATGAGCAGTTCTTC. Residues: CASSPLAGLRSSSYNEQFF. Looking up the rest from reference TRBV7-3 and TRBJ2-1 gives the full variable domain: GAGVSQTPSNKVTEKGKYVELRCDPISGHTALYWYRQSLGQGPEFLIYFQGTGAADDSGLPNDRFFAVRPEGSVSTLKIQRTERGDSAVYLCASSPLAGLRSSSYNEQFFGPGTRLTVL.

In its sample, this clonotype was seen many times. V usage is TRBV3-1 and J usage is TRBJ1-6; D is perhaps TRBD1 (6 bases). Trimming took 5 bases from V and 7 from J, leaving 15 bases between them. Per germline, CDR1 LGHDT and CDR2 YNNKEL (reference sequence). The CDR3 has 15 residues. CDR3 loop: CASSTFQTGNSPLHF. The CDR3 region has the DNA TGTGCCAGCAGCACTTTTCAAACAGGGAATTCACCCCTCCACTTT.

This clonotype showed up many times. The chain has TRBV12-3 or TRBV12-4 and TRBJ1-4; D is perhaps TRBD1 (5 bases). The CDR3 is 15 amino acids. V was trimmed by 6 bases and J by 5 bases, leaving 16 bases between them. The DNA of the CDR3 is TGTGCCAGCAGATGGGGTGGGGCAGGGAATGAAAAACTGTTTTTT. It yields the protein CASRWGGAGNEKLFF.

Notes on this clonotype: A much larger clone is a single base away; this may be a read error. The chain employs TRBV2 and TRBJ1-4, with D tentatively TRBD1 (6 bases). Germline V CDR1 and CDR2: SNHLY, FYNNEI. The V end lost 8 bases, the J end lost 7 bases, and 20 bases lay between the germline ends. The CDR3 is 15 amino acids. The CDR3 DNA is TGTGCCAGCTGTGGATTCGGGGGCGCGGCTGAAAAACTGTTTTTT. Protein product: CASCGFGGAAEKLFF.

The chain combines TRBV4-3 with TRBJ2-5; D possibly corresponds to TRBD1 (6 bases). V lost 2 bases and J 1 base, leaving 11 bases between the germline ends. CDR1 and CDR2 from the germline V gene are LGHNA and YSLEER. The CDR3 has 15 amino acids. The CDR3 reads CASSQITTGQETQYF. CDR3 nucleotide sequence: TGCGCCAGCAGCCAAATTACGACAGGCCAAGAGACCCAGTACTTC.

This clonotype was seen many times. V and J are TRBV2 and TRBJ2-5; D gene ambiguous. V was pared by 5 bases and J by 1 base, with 11 bases between. This CDR3 is 14 amino acids long. CDR1 and CDR2 (germline): SNHLY, FYNNEI. This CDR3 is CASSPTAAQETQYF. The CDR3 DNA follows: TGTGCCAGCAGTCCCACGGCAGCCCAAGAGACCCAGTACTTC.

This clonotype was recorded many times. The CDR3 coding sequence is TGTGCCAGCAGTCCACGTCCGGTACCGAGACTGATGAACACTGAAGCTTTCTTT. It codes for CASSPRPVPRLMNTEAFF. This rearrangement joins TRBV12-3 or TRBV12-4 to TRBJ1-1; D not certain. Trimming shortened V by 5 bases and J by 0 bases, and 22 bases separated the two germline ends. There are 18 residues in the CDR3.

This clonotype was counted at least ten times. Here the CDR3 reads CASSPGGQTGPNSPLHF. The CDR3 DNA follows: TGCGCCAGCAGCCCCGGCGGACAGACAGGGCCGAATTCACCCCTCCACTTT. The chain joins TRBV5-1 to TRBJ1-6; TRBD1 matches 7 bases. This CDR3 spans 17 amino acids. Germline-derived CDR1 and CDR2 are SGHRS and YFSETQ. V shed 4 bases, J shed 7 bases, and the junction held 14 bases outside the gene matches.

This clonotype was recorded many times. The chain carries TRBV3-1 and TRBJ1-1, with TRBD1 matching 8 bases. CDR3 length: 15 amino acids. The germline CDR1 and CDR2 sequences are LGHDT and YNNKEL (reference sequence). The V and J ends lost 5 bases and 1 base, in that order; junction bases with no gene match: 6. In nucleotides, the CDR3 is TGTGCCAGCAGCTATCAGGGGGCGGCGAACACTGAAGCTTTCTTT. Protein sequence: CASSYQGAANTEAFF.

V is TRBV30 and J is TRBJ2-7; 7 positions agree with TRBD2. J lost 1 base, V lost 3 bases, and 12 bases had no gene match. The CDR3 is made up of 16 amino acids. The germline V gene encodes CDR1 GTSNPN and CDR2 SVGIG (reference sequence). In DNA form, the CDR3 reads TGTGCCTGGAGCCCAAGCAAGGGACTAATATCCTACGAGCAGTACTTC. Translating gives CAWSPSKGLISYEQYF.

In this sample, this clonotype turned up many times. This chain uses TRBV7-8 with TRBJ2-3; 10 nucleotides line up with TRBD2. The CDR3 length is 15 residues. Germline V lookup: CDR1 SGHVS, CDR2 FQNEAQ. The ends lost 3 bases at V and 5 bases at J; junction bases unmatched: 5. In DNA, the CDR3 is TGTGCCAGCAGCTTCGGTAGCGGGGGGTTAGATACGCAGTATTTT. It encodes CASSFGSGGLDTQYF.